This T cell receptor beta chain was obtained from a study of T cell responses to AZD1222 COVID-19 vaccine. Study-wide context: Investigators merged groups given second doses at roughly 4 or roughly 12 weeks.

Germline V lookup: CDR1 MNHEY, CDR2 SMNVEV (reference sequence). Trimming removed 6 bases at V and 0 bases at J, with 12 bases between. This CDR3 region has 15 residues. TCRdb's table, derived via immunoSEQ multiplex PCR, lists solely in-frame clones and lacks some. The table lists roughly 160,000 clones, roughly nine tenths of them singletons. This rearrangement joins TRBV27 to TRBJ1-5; D not resolved. The receptor comes from an adult in good health. Sequenced material: peripheral blood, taken on day 0 of AZD1222 vaccination. Written as DNA, the CDR3 is TGTGCCAGCAGGGGATGGGGAGGTAGCAATCAGCCCCAGCATTTT. Its translation: CASRGWGGSNQPQHF.